This entry is about one T cell receptor beta chain. The sample belongs to a study of blood T cell repertoires in COVID-19. TCRdb keeps only in-frame clones here, not all; method: immunoSEQ multiplex PCR. Among under 90,000 clones listed, 70% to 80% were seen once. Unmatched junction bases numbered 6, after V lost 1 base and J lost 4 bases. Germline V gene lookup returns CDR1 MNHEY and CDR2 SVGAGI. CDR3 length: 16 residues. This sequence originates from a man aged 45-65 years with active or convalescent COVID-19. The sequenced sample was peripheral blood. This chain connects TRBV6-5 to TRBJ1-2; TRBD1 matches at 10 bases. The CDR3 here is CASSYLRTGGGYGYTF. DNA for the CDR3: TGTGCCAGCAGTTACTTGCGGACAGGGGGTGGCTATGGCTACACCTTC.